Listed below are T cell receptor beta chains from one sample, sequenced in a study of cytomegalovirus exposure and HLA in healthy donors. The protocol was immunoSEQ multiplex PCR, while the TCRdb copy is restricted to in-frame clones and leaves out a portion. The sample holds roughly 150,000 clones; over 85% are singletons and the top ten take roughly 4.2%. Sequenced: PBMCs. These receptors all come from a man between 18 and 29 years old in good health and CMV-seropositive. CDR3s include the opening cysteine and the closing phenylalanine or tryptophan. Each record gives: D gene, clone size, CDR3 length, V gene, J gene, CDR3 DNA, CDR3 protein. The D gene is left open where the match is weak. Only part of the rows carry a size: once, few, many, or a class if the clone is expanded.

>.|.|13|TRBV28|TRBJ2-1
TGTGCCAGCAGTTTGGGGCGGTACAATGAGCAGTTCTTC
CASSLGRYNEQFF
>TRBD2|.|15|TRBV18|TRBJ2-3
TGTGCCAGCTCACCCCGACTAGCCGCTAGAGATACGCAGTATTTT
CASSPRLAARDTQYF
>.|.|15|TRBV7-2|TRBJ1-1
TGTGCCAGCAGCCGCCCGGGAACTAGCCCGTTTGGAGCTTTCTTT
CASSRPGTSPFGAFF
>.|.|13|TRBV7-3|TRBJ1-5
TGTGCCAGCAGCTTAGTTTCGGATCAGCCCCAGCATTTT
CASSLVSDQPQHF
>.|few|15|TRBV27|TRBJ2-3
TGTGCCAGCAGTTACCGGGGGAGCCTCACAGATACGCAGTATTTT
CASSYRGSLTDTQYF
>.|.|16|TRBV5-1|TRBJ2-7
TGCGCCAGCAGCGAGGGGGCTATCGTCGGGAGTGGTTGGCAGTACTTC
CASSEGAIVGSGWQYF
>TRBD1|.|14|TRBV15|TRBJ1-4
TGTGCCACCAGCGCCAAAGACAGGGTTGAAAAACTGTTTTTT
CATSAKDRVEKLFF
>.|.|12|TRBV2|TRBJ2-2
TGTGCCAGCAGTGATCGGGGGGGGGAGCTGTTTTTT
CASSDRGGELFF
>TRBD2|once|15|TRBV27|TRBJ2-3
TGTGCCAGCAGATCCTTGGCGGGAGAGGGAGATACGCAGTATTTT
CASRSLAGEGDTQYF
>.|few|14|TRBV2|TRBJ2-2
TGTGCCAGCAGTGTCCCGGGGAACACCGGGGAGCTGTTTTTT
CASSVPGNTGELFF
>TRBD2|.|14|TRBV27|TRBJ2-1
TGTGCCAGCAGTTTGCGGGAGGGTACCAATGAGCAGTTCTTC
CASSLREGTNEQFF
>.|.|10|TRBV20-1|TRBJ2-7
TGCAGTGCTAGAGGGGCGGAGCAGTACTTC
CSARGAEQYF
>.|.|15|TRBV5-4|TRBJ2-1
TGTGCCAGCAGCTTGGACGCGGGCTCCTACAATGAGCAGTTCTTC
CASSLDAGSYNEQFF
>TRBD1|.|14|TRBV6-1|TRBJ2-1
TGTGCCAGCAGTGACAGGGGGCGCATCAATGAGCAGTTCTTC
CASSDRGRINEQFF
>TRBD1|.|15|TRBV13|TRBJ1-2
TGTGCCAGCAGCCCCCAGGGGGAATCCAACTATGGCTACACCTTC
CASSPQGESNYGYTF
>TRBD1|.|16|TRBV5-6|TRBJ2-1
TGTGCCAGCAGCTGGATGGGACAGGGGGATTACAATGAGCAGTTCTTC
CASSWMGQGDYNEQFF
>.|.|14|TRBV15|TRBJ2-7
TGTGCCACCAGCAGAACGGGAAATTACTACGAGCAGTACTTC
CATSRTGNYYEQYF
>.|.|15|TRBV19|TRBJ1-2
TGTGCCAGTAGTTTCGGTAAAGGGGGTAGAAATGGCTACACCTTC
CASSFGKGGRNGYTF
>TRBD2|.|17|TRBV7-6|TRBJ2-2
TGTGCCAGCAGCTTAGGGCTAGCGGGAGTAGTGACCGGGGAGCTGTTTTTT
CASSLGLAGVVTGELFF
>TRBD1|once|15|TRBV4-1|TRBJ2-1
TGCGCCAGCAGCCAAACGACAGGGACGGGCAATGAGCAGTTCTTC
CASSQTTGTGNEQFF
>.|.|14|TRBV7-9|TRBJ2-3
TGTGCCAGCAGCTCCGTGACTAGCACAGATACGCAGTATTTT
CASSSVTSTDTQYF
>TRBD1|.|13|TRBV29-1|TRBJ2-1
TGCAGCGTTGGTGTGGGACAGGGTGTAGAGCAGTTCTTC
CSVGVGQGVEQFF
>.|.|15|TRBV23-1|TRBJ1-3
TGCGCCAGCAGTCATTGGAGCGGCTCTGGAAACACCATATATTTT
CASSHWSGSGNTIYF
>.|few|12|TRBV27|TRBJ2-7
TGTGCCAGCAGTGGGCCATCCTACGAGCAGTACTTC
CASSGPSYEQYF
>.|.|14|TRBV2|TRBJ1-2
TGTGCCAGCAGAACGGGACAACCTGGGTATGGCTACACCTTC
CASRTGQPGYGYTF
>TRBD1|.|21|TRBV27|TRBJ2-6
TGTGCCAGCAGTTTACTAACTACCGGGACAGGGGGCGCGTCGGGGGCCAACGTCCTGACTTTC
CASSLLTTGTGGASGANVLTF
>.|.|15|TRBV19|TRBJ2-1
TGTGCCAGTAGTATTATGTCTAGTGGATACAATGAGCAGTTCTTC
CASSIMSSGYNEQFF
>TRBD1|.|13|TRBV7-6|TRBJ2-7
TGTGCCAGCAGCCCCGGACAGGGGTACGAGCAGTACTTC
CASSPGQGYEQYF
>TRBD1|.|16|TRBV11-3|TRBJ2-2
TGTGCCAGCAGTAAAAGAGGGACAGCGAACACCGGGGAGCTGTTTTTT
CASSKRGTANTGELFF
>.|once|14|TRBV7-2|TRBJ2-7
TGTGCCAGCAGCTTAGCAGGACTCGACTACGAGCAGTACTTC
CASSLAGLDYEQYF
>.|.|16|TRBV7-9|TRBJ2-2
TGTGCCAGCAGAGTAACACCGGGGACAAGCACCGGGGAGCTGTTTTTT
CASRVTPGTSTGELFF
>.|.|16|TRBV4-1|TRBJ2-7
TGCGCCAGCAGCCAAGTCTCGGGACTGTCATCCTACGAGCAGTACTTC
CASSQVSGLSSYEQYF